One sample yielded the 31 T cell receptor beta chains listed below, sequenced in a study of CD8+ T cells in alopecia areata. Extraction and reverse transcription of RNA yielded cDNA as the sequencing template. Clones were sequenced by immunoSEQ multiplex PCR, and TCRdb holds only the in-frame ones, with some missing. The data show hundreds of thousands of clones, with 60% seen just once and 0.93% held by the top ten. Treatment in this sample: oral pan-JAK inhibitor, 5-10 mg twice daily. Sequencing was performed on CD4+ T cells sorted from blood, taken around week 54, from a patient treated with tofacitinib. The receptors originated from a human donor with alopecia areata.

The chain has TRBV30 and TRBJ2-3, with a tentative D call TRBD2 (5 bases). There are 14 residues in the CDR3. Germline loops: CDR1 GTSNPN, CDR2 SVGIG (reference sequence). Trimming pared 5 bases from V and 2 bases from J, leaving 14 bases between. CDR3 residues: CAWSFLGATDTQYF. Written as DNA, the CDR3 is TGTGCCTGGTCGTTCCTGGGAGCCACAGATACGCAGTATTTT.

This clone was found a few times. This chain uses TRBV7-2 with TRBJ2-3; TRBD1 or TRBD2 may be the D gene (5 bases each). Germline-derived CDR1 and CDR2 are SGHTA and FQGNSA. Trimming pared 1 base from V and 4 bases from J, leaving 12 bases between. CDR3 size: 15 residues. The CDR3 reads CASSLERGEADTQYF. DNA of the CDR3: TGTGCCAGCAGCTTAGAACGGGGCGAGGCAGATACGCAGTATTTT. Filled out from reference TRBV7-2 and TRBJ2-3, the complete variable domain reads GAGVSQSPSNKVTEKGKDVELRCDPISGHTALYWYRQSLGQGLEFLIYFQGNSAPDKSGLPSDRFSAERTGGSVSTLTIQRTQQEDSAVYLCASSLERGEADTQYFGPGTRLTVL.

V gene TRBV7-2 combines with J gene TRBJ2-2; no firm D call. The CDR3 has 14 residues. Germline assignment: CDR1 SGHTA and CDR2 FQGNSA. The V and J ends lost 1 base and 3 bases respectively, with 6 bases between them. The CDR3 DNA reads TGTGCCAGCAGCTTAGTTACGGACACCGGGGAGCTGTTTTTT. Translating gives CASSLVTDTGELFF.

This clone was detected only a few times. The rearrangement uses TRBV4-3 and TRBJ1-5, with D possibly matching TRBD1 (6 bases). CDR1 and CDR2 (germline): LGHNA, YSLEER. This CDR3 spans 14 amino acids. Trimming cost V 0 bases and J 7 bases, with 10 bases left between them. The CDR3 bases are TGCGCCAGCAGCCAAGATAGCAGGGGACAGCCCCAGCATTTT. Its translation: CASSQDSRGQPQHF.

CDR3 protein: CASSLRDKYNEQFF. The CDR3 bases are TGTGCCAGCAGCTTGCGTGACAAGTACAATGAGCAGTTCTTC. The chain links TRBV11-2 to TRBJ2-1; D unresolved. There are 14 residues in the CDR3. V shed 3 bases and J shed 4 bases, with 10 bases lying between them. The germline gives CDR1 SGHAT, CDR2 FQNNGV.

The V call is TRBV29-1, the J call TRBJ1-6; TRBD1 is a possible D gene (6 bases). Germline CDR1 SQVTM, CDR2 ANQGSEA. V lost 4 bases to trimming and J lost 7 bases, with 8 bases between them. There are 12 residues in the CDR3. CDR3 DNA sequence: TGCAGCGTTGCTACAGGGAATTCACCCCTCCACTTT. It translates to CSVATGNSPLHF.

V and J are TRBV29-1 and TRBJ1-2; D is undetermined. The V end lost 5 bases, the J end lost 4 bases, and 20 bases lay between the germline ends. CDR3 length equals 15 residues. Per the germline V gene, CDR1 is SQVTM and CDR2 is ANQGSEA. The CDR3 bases are TGCAGCGTTTCCGGGTACAGTCTGAGTTCCTATGGCTACACCTTC. Amino acid sequence: CSVSGYSLSSYGYTF.

The chain couples TRBV5-4 to TRBJ1-2, with 9 positions matching TRBD1. V was clipped by 2 bases and J by 7 bases; unmatched bases: 6. The length of the CDR3 is 14 residues. The germline CDR1 and CDR2 sequences are SGHNT and YYREEE (reference sequence). The CDR3 DNA sequence: TGTGCCAGCAGCTTTGGACAGGGGAGACTTGGCTACACCTTC. Its translation: CASSFGQGRLGYTF.

The V and J genes are TRBV5-6 and TRBJ2-5; 8 bases align to TRBD1. CDR1 SGHDT and CDR2 YYEEEE come from the germline V gene. The junction had 6 bases not matched to a gene; V was cut back by 4 bases and J by 1 base. This CDR3 is 15 amino acids long. CDR3 protein: CASSRIGQGQETQYF. In DNA form, the CDR3 reads TGTGCCAGCAGCCGCATCGGACAGGGCCAAGAGACCCAGTACTTC.

The chain links TRBV5-1 to TRBJ2-1; the match to TRBD1 covers 8 bases. CDR1 is SGHRS, CDR2 YFSETQ, per germline. The CDR3 runs 15 residues. V lost 5 bases to trimming and J lost 5 bases; unmatched junction nucleotides: 9. CDR3 sequence (DNA): TGCGCCAGCAGGGGCAGGGGGCGAGGACACAATGAGCAGTTCTTC. Protein sequence: CASRGRGRGHNEQFF. The complete variable domain, with remaining parts taken from reference TRBV5-1 and TRBJ2-1, reads KAGVTQTPRYLIKTRGQQVTLSCSPISGHRSVSWYQQTPGQGLQFLFEYFSETQRNKGNFPGRFSGRQFSNSRSEMNVSTLELGDSALYLCASRGRGRGHNEQFFGPGTRLTVL.

This clone appeared a few times. The chain couples TRBV10-3 to TRBJ2-7, with D possibly being TRBD2 (5 bases). The CDR3 spans 13 residues. Trimming shortened V by 2 bases and J by 7 bases, and 12 bases separated the two germline ends. CDR1 and CDR2 from the germline V gene are ENHRY and SYGVKD. The CDR3 loop reads CAISEKGTGEQYF. CDR3 DNA: TGTGCCATCAGTGAGAAGGGAACGGGGGAGCAGTACTTC.

The V call is TRBV30, the J call TRBJ2-7, with a possible D match to TRBD1 (5 bases). The V end was cut by 7 bases, the J end by 4 bases, with 11 bases between. The germline V gene encodes CDR1 GTSNPN and CDR2 SVGIG (reference sequence). The CDR3 length is 11 residues. CDR3 nucleotides: TGTGCCTCTCAAAAGGGGTACGAGCAGTACTTC. Amino acids: CASQKGYEQYF.

The rearrangement uses TRBV29-1 and TRBJ2-1; no definite D call. Germline V lookup: CDR1 SQVTM, CDR2 ANQGSEA. The V end lost 4 bases, the J end lost 0 bases, and 7 bases lay between the germline ends. This CDR3 comprises 13 residues. The DNA for the CDR3 is TGCAGCGTTGTCGTCATCTCCTACAATGAGCAGTTCTTC. Translated: CSVVVISYNEQFF.

The chain employs TRBV30 and TRBJ2-1; weak D call: TRBD2 (6 bases). V was shortened by 2 bases and J by 2 bases, with 13 bases between the two germline ends. The CDR3 sequence is 15 residues long. CDR1 GTSNPN and CDR2 SVGIG come from the germline V gene (reference sequence). The CDR3 DNA reads TGTGCCTGGAGTCGCCTCGGCGGGGCCTACAATGAGCAGTTCTTC. This encodes CAWSRLGGAYNEQFF.

The chain has TRBV7-3 and TRBJ2-2; TRBD2 matches 7 bases. This CDR3 region has 14 residues. The germline gives CDR1 SGHTA, CDR2 FQGTGA. V was clipped by 5 bases and J by 4 bases; unmatched bases: 4. The CDR3 DNA reads as TGTGCCAGCAGCCCGGGAGGCGTCACCGGGGAGCTGTTTTTT. Encoded protein: CASSPGGVTGELFF.

About this clone: The sample contains more than one DNA sequence encoding this CDR3. This sequence joins TRBV30 and TRBJ1-5; D is uncertain. This CDR3 spans 12 amino acids. Trimming removed 2 bases at V and 4 bases at J, with 6 bases between. Germline V lookup: CDR1 GTSNPN, CDR2 SVGIG (reference sequence). CDR3 protein: CAWSSLNQPQHF. CDR3 coding DNA: TGTGCCTGGAGTTCTCTGAATCAGCCCCAGCATTTT.

The gene calls are TRBV15 and TRBJ2-2; D might be TRBD1 (6 bases). V dropped 5 bases and J dropped 2 bases, with 9 bases sitting between them. This CDR3 has 14 amino acids. Germline V gene sequence: CDR1 LNHNV, CDR2 YYDKDF (reference sequence). This CDR3 is CATSLGHNTGELFF. CDR3 DNA: TGTGCCACCAGCTTGGGACATAACACCGGGGAGCTGTTTTTT.

In DNA, the CDR3 is TGCAGCGTTCAGGACAGGGATTTCAATCAGCCCCAGCATTTT. Protein: CSVQDRDFNQPQHF. The rearrangement uses TRBV29-1 and TRBJ1-5, with 8 bases lining up with TRBD1. CDR1 is SQVTM, CDR2 ANQGSEA, per germline. Trimming removed 5 bases from V and 3 bases from J; junction bases left unmatched: 6. This CDR3 contains 14 residues.

The chain carries TRBV29-1 and TRBJ2-3, with 7 bases that match TRBD2. V shed 4 bases and J 1 base; nucleotides not matched to a gene: 5. CDR1 and CDR2 from the germline V gene are SQVTM and ANQGSEA. The CDR3 consists of 14 residues. The CDR3 DNA reads as TGCAGCGTTGTAGCGGGTTTTCGCACAGATACGCAGTATTTT. It translates to CSVVAGFRTDTQYF.

The chain has TRBV7-9 and TRBJ2-5; D call uncertain. V was pared by 8 bases and J by 5 bases, with 6 bases between. Germline V gene lookup returns CDR1 SEHNR and CDR2 FQNEAQ (reference sequence). The CDR3 is 10 residues long. The CDR3: CASVGETQYF. In DNA form, the CDR3 reads TGTGCCAGCGTGGGGGAGACCCAGTACTTC.

This clone was counted a single time. The chain has TRBV30 and TRBJ1-2; D unclear. Trimming pared 0 bases from V and 3 bases from J, leaving 11 bases between. Germline-derived CDR1 and CDR2 are GTSNPN and SVGIG (reference sequence). The CDR3 is made up of 14 amino acids. CDR3 in DNA: TGTGCCTGGAGTGTAACCCCAAGCTACTATGGCTACACCTTC. Translated: CAWSVTPSYYGYTF.

This clone was seen more than once but under ten times. The chain links TRBV7-9 to TRBJ2-1; D perhaps matches TRBD1 (7 bases). CDR1 and CDR2 (germline): SEHNR, FQNEAQ (reference sequence). V lost 3 bases to trimming and J lost 7 bases, with 10 bases between them. The CDR3 has 13 amino acids. The CDR3 sequence: CASSFAGGNEQFF. The CDR3 DNA reads TGTGCCAGCAGCTTTGCAGGGGGGAATGAGCAGTTCTTC. The full variable domain, in which reference TRBV7-9 and TRBJ2-1 provide the parts outside the CDR3, is DTGVSQNPRHKITKRGQNVTFRCDPISEHNRLYWYRQTLGQGPEFLTYFQNEAQLEKSRLLSDRFSAERPKGSFSTLEIQRTEQGDSAMYLCASSFAGGNEQFFGPGTRLTVL.

The rearrangement links TRBV30 to TRBJ1-5; D gene uncertain. CDR3 length: 13 amino acids. CDR1 is GTSNPN and CDR2 is SVGIG in the germline V gene (reference sequence). The ends were cut back, 3 bases at V and 4 bases at J, with 10 bases in the middle. CDR3 bases: TGTGCCTGGAGCTTCACGGGAAATCAGCCCCAGCATTTT. Translating gives CAWSFTGNQPQHF.

The gene calls are TRBV18 and TRBJ1-2; possible D gene TRBD1, 5 bases. The CDR3 covers 13 residues. The ends were cut back, 6 bases at V and 8 bases at J, with 16 bases in the middle. In germline, CDR1 is KGHSH, CDR2 LQKENI. The CDR3 nucleotides are TGTGCCAGCTCTCTTCAGGGTGACGGGGGCTACACCTTC. Its translation: CASSLQGDGGYTF.

There are a few counts of this clone. V usage is TRBV4-2 and J usage is TRBJ2-1, with 10 bases fitting TRBD2. This CDR3 region has 17 residues. Unmatched junction bases numbered 12, after V lost 3 bases and J lost 7 bases. Germline assignment: CDR1 LGHNA and CDR2 YNFKEQ. CDR3 sequence reads: CASSHPGVRLAGNEQFF. The CDR3 DNA sequence: TGTGCCAGCAGCCACCCGGGGGTGCGACTAGCGGGTAATGAGCAGTTCTTC.

The chain carries TRBV30 and TRBJ2-7, with 7 bases identical to TRBD1. V trimming: 3 bases; J trimming: 0 bases; junction bases outside the gene matches: 5. The germline CDR1 and CDR2 sequences are GTSNPN and SVGIG (reference sequence). The CDR3 loop spans 14 amino acids. The chain's CDR3 is CAWRNRGLSYEQYF. CDR3 coding DNA: TGTGCCTGGAGAAACAGGGGCCTCTCCTACGAGCAGTACTTC.

The chain combines TRBV29-1 with TRBJ2-1, with 8 nucleotides matching TRBD1. With 4 bases clipped from V and 5 bases from J, the junction kept 4 bases outside the gene matches. This CDR3 spans 13 amino acids. Germline-derived CDR1 and CDR2 are SQVTM and ANQGSEA. The CDR3 here is CSVAQGGDNEQFF. In DNA form, the CDR3 reads TGCAGCGTTGCACAGGGGGGCGACAATGAGCAGTTCTTC.

This clone occurred once. The V call is TRBV2, the J call TRBJ1-2; no reliable D call. Germline V gene sequence: CDR1 SNHLY, CDR2 FYNNEI. V was trimmed by 3 bases and J by 7 bases, leaving 9 bases between them. CDR3 length: 12 residues. Here the CDR3 DNA reads TGTGCCAGCAGTGAGGACCGACGTGGCTACACCTTC. This encodes CASSEDRRGYTF.

The rearrangement links TRBV4-2 to TRBJ2-5, with D possibly TRBD2 on 6 matching bases. Trimming shortened V by 4 bases and J by 3 bases, and 9 bases separated the two germline ends. The CDR3 spans 13 residues. CDR1 and CDR2 from the germline V gene are LGHNA and YNFKEQ. The DNA for the CDR3 is TGTGCCAGCAGCCCGCGGGGAGAAGAGACCCAGTACTTC. This codes for CASSPRGEETQYF.

This chain connects TRBV30 to TRBJ2-6; D gene uncertain. V lost 0 bases, J lost 5 bases, and 17 bases lay in between. This CDR3 region has 17 residues. Germline CDR1 is GTSNPN and CDR2 is SVGIG (reference sequence). CDR3 amino acids: CAWSVSRDSRRANVLTF. The CDR3 region has the DNA TGTGCCTGGAGTGTATCCCGCGACTCTCGTAGGGCCAACGTCCTGACTTTC.

The rearrangement links TRBV5-4 to TRBJ2-5, with D perhaps assigned TRBD1 or TRBD2 (5 bases each). Germline V gene lookup returns CDR1 SGHNT and CDR2 YYREEE (reference sequence). The CDR3 is 14 amino acids. Trimming took off 5 bases at V and 5 bases at J, with 16 bases between the two ends. The CDR3 nucleotides are TGTGCCAGCAGTAGGGACGGCCAAGGGGAGACCCAGTACTTC. It encodes CASSRDGQGETQYF.